The 17 T cell receptor beta chains given below trace back to one sample, sequenced in a study of shared clonotypes between healthy human individuals. In the naive CD8 group, cells lacked CD45RO and were positively selected for CCR7, so terminally differentiated effector memory CD45RA+ cells were left out. Repertoires were generated with immunoSEQ multiplex PCR, while TCRdb's copy carries only in-frame clones and drops some. In the table there are under 2,000,000 clones, approximately 94% of which are singletons. Sequenced input: naive CD8+ T cells sorted from blood. The receptors derive from a man aged 18 to 29 in good health.

Regarding this clone: The same CDR3 can be traced to other DNA sequences in this sample. CDR3 coding DNA: TGTGCCAGCAAAACAGGGGGCGGCAATCAGCCCCAGCATTTT. Translating gives CASKTGGGNQPQHF. V and J are TRBV27 and TRBJ1-5, with 9 bases aligning to TRBD1. Germline loops: CDR1 MNHEY, CDR2 SMNVEV (reference sequence). The CDR3 has 14 residues. V was pared by 7 bases and J by 2 bases, with 3 bases of the junction left unmatched.

The chain uses TRBV7-9 and TRBJ2-7, with TRBD2 identical over 8 bases. There are 15 residues in the CDR3. Germline lookup yields CDR1 SEHNR and CDR2 FQNEAQ (reference sequence). The ends lost 1 base at V and 4 bases at J; junction bases unmatched: 6. This CDR3 reads CASSLVRREGYEQYF. DNA for the CDR3: TGTGCCAGCAGCTTAGTCCGACGGGAGGGGTACGAGCAGTACTTC.

V usage is TRBV5-6 and J usage is TRBJ2-3, with 9 bases fitting TRBD2. The CDR3 consists of 15 residues. Germline V gene sequence: CDR1 SGHDT, CDR2 YYEEEE. Trimming at V came to 2 bases and at J to 5 bases, leaving 6 bases not matched to a gene. The CDR3 nucleotides read TGTGCCAGCAGCTTCCGAGGAGCGGGAGGAGATACGCAGTATTTT. It yields the protein CASSFRGAGGDTQYF.

The sample holds one count of this clone. This chain uses TRBV19 with TRBJ1-1, with 9 bases fitting TRBD1. V lost 5 bases, J lost 5 bases, and 6 bases stayed unmatched. This CDR3 has 14 amino acids. Germline-derived CDR1 and CDR2 are LNHDA and SQIVND (reference sequence). The CDR3 protein is CASSFGTGQTEAFF. The CDR3 coding sequence is TGTGCCAGTAGTTTTGGGACAGGGCAAACTGAAGCTTTCTTT.

The chain combines TRBV28 with TRBJ1-1, with a weak D call TRBD1 (6 bases). V gave up 6 bases and J gave up 0 bases, with 14 bases separating them. Germline values: CDR1 MDHEN, CDR2 SYDVKM. This CDR3 spans 15 amino acids. This CDR3 reads CASRRTEEMNTEAFF. The CDR3 DNA follows: TGTGCCAGCAGGAGGACAGAAGAAATGAACACTGAAGCTTTCTTT.

The rearrangement joins TRBV5-1 to TRBJ1-1; no clear D gene. CDR1 and CDR2 (germline): SGHRS, YFSETQ. This CDR3 comprises 13 residues. With 3 bases removed from V and 6 bases from J, the gap between germline ends came to 12 bases. The CDR3 region is CASSYRERAEAFF. The CDR3 DNA follows: TGCGCCAGCAGCTATAGGGAGAGGGCTGAAGCTTTCTTT.

Comment on this clone: The same CDR3 arises from other DNA sequences in this sample as well. V is TRBV19 and J is TRBJ2-7, with 7 bases lining up with TRBD1. The junction had 2 bases not matched to a gene; V was cut back by 6 bases and J by 0 bases. CDR3 size: 13 residues. Looked up from germline, CDR1 is LNHDA and CDR2 is SQIVND (reference sequence). The CDR3 coding sequence is TGTGCCAGTAGCGACAGGGTCTCCTACGAGCAGTACTTC. Amino acids: CASSDRVSYEQYF.

In DNA, the CDR3 is TGTGCCAGCGAATGGTCGTCTATGGGCGAGCAGTACTTC. Amino acid sequence: CASEWSSMGEQYF. V and J are TRBV2 and TRBJ2-7, with unresolved D. In germline, CDR1 is SNHLY, CDR2 FYNNEI. The CDR3 runs 13 residues. V gave up 8 bases and J gave up 6 bases, with 17 bases separating them.

The V call is TRBV30, the J call TRBJ1-2; no definite D call. In germline, CDR1 is GTSNPN, CDR2 SVGIG (reference sequence). Between the trimmed V and J ends, which lost 0 bases and 8 bases, there was a span of 19 bases. This CDR3 is 15 amino acids long. CDR3 bases: TGTGCCTGGAGTGTTTCGAAGAGGCCCCTAGGAGGCTACACCTTC. The encoded protein is CAWSVSKRPLGGYTF.

The chain combines TRBV5-1 with TRBJ2-7; maybe TRBD1 (6 bases). Trimming removed 5 bases from V and 6 bases from J, with 18 bases in between. Germline CDR1 SGHRS, CDR2 YFSETQ. The CDR3 has 14 amino acids. The CDR3 region is CASRAPGTPPEQYF. CDR3 sequence (DNA): TGCGCCAGCAGAGCGCCCGGGACACCGCCCGAGCAGTACTTC.

The chain is built from TRBV7-7 and TRBJ2-5; D is perhaps TRBD2 (6 bases). The CDR3 sequence is 13 residues long. Looked up from germline, CDR1 is SSHAT and CDR2 is FNYEAQ (reference sequence). CDR3 residues: CASGLMGVETQYF. CDR3 nucleotide sequence: TGTGCTAGCGGCCTCATGGGGGTGGAGACCCAGTACTTC.

This clone was detected only a few times. Here the CDR3 reads CASSLQASYEQYF. The CDR3 coding sequence is TGTGCCAGCAGTTTACAGGCTAGCTACGAGCAGTACTTC. The chain employs TRBV28 and TRBJ2-7; no firm D call. The V gene's germline CDR1 is MDHEN and CDR2 SYDVKM. CDR3 length: 13 amino acids. V was cut by 2 bases and J by 3 bases, with 8 bases left in between.

The chain recombines TRBV5-1 with TRBJ2-3, with 8 nucleotides matching TRBD2. The CDR3 runs 15 residues. J was trimmed by 4 bases and V by 0 bases; bases with no gene match: 4. Germline V gene data show CDR1 as SGHRS and CDR2 as YFSETQ. This CDR3 reads CASSLVGSGADTQYF. Written as DNA, the CDR3 is TGCGCCAGCAGCTTGGTGGGTAGCGGGGCAGATACGCAGTATTTT.

The rearrangement uses TRBV4-1 and TRBJ1-1; D unclear. The CDR3 has 14 amino acids. Germline loops: CDR1 MGHRA, CDR2 YSYEKL. V lost 0 bases and J lost 6, with 11 bases in between. DNA of the CDR3: TGCGCCAGCAGCCAAGATTGGGATGTGGCTGAAGCTTTCTTT. Encoded protein: CASSQDWDVAEAFF.

On this clone: The sample holds other DNA sequences that translate to the same CDR3. The chain uses TRBV7-9 and TRBJ1-5; a weak D match, TRBD1 (5 bases). The V end was cut by 4 bases, the J end by 3 bases, with 10 bases between. Germline lookup yields CDR1 SEHNR and CDR2 FQNEAQ (reference sequence). The CDR3 is 14 amino acids. The CDR3 spells CASSSGTANQPQHF. CDR3 in DNA: TGTGCCAGCAGCTCCGGGACGGCCAATCAGCCCCAGCATTTT. The full variable domain, in which reference TRBV7-9 and TRBJ1-5 provide the parts outside the CDR3, is DTGVSQNPRHKITKRGQNVTFRCDPISEHNRLYWYRQTLGQGPEFLTYFQNEAQLEKSRLLSDRFSAERPKGSFSTLEIQRTEQGDSAMYLCASSSGTANQPQHFGDGTRLSIL.

CDR3 in amino acids: CASSPSGQETQYF. In nucleotides, the CDR3 is TGCGCCAGCAGCCCCTCCGGACAAGAGACCCAGTACTTC. The chain has TRBV4-3 and TRBJ2-5; D is unclear. Germline-derived CDR1 and CDR2 are LGHNA and YSLEER. This CDR3 region has 13 residues. V lost 4 bases to trimming and J lost 2 bases, with 8 bases between them.

The chain has TRBV4-3 and TRBJ2-3; D is uncertain. The CDR3 extends over 15 amino acids. The germline V gene encodes CDR1 LGHNA and CDR2 YSLEER. V was pared by 1 base and J by 4 bases, with 12 bases between. The CDR3 DNA reads TGCGCCAGCAGCCAAGGAACCGGCCGTGCAGATACGCAGTATTTT. Protein product: CASSQGTGRADTQYF.